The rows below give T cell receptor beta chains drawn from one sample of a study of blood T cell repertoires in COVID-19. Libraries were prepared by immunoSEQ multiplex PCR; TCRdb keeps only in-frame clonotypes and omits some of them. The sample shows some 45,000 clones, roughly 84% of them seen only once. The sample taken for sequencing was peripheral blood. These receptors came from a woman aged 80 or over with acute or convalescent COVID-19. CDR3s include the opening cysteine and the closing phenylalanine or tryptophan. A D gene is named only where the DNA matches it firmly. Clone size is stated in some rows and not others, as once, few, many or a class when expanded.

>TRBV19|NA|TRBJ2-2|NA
CASSSLESTGELFF
TGTGCCAGTAGTAGTCTAGAATCCACCGGGGAGCTGTTTTTT
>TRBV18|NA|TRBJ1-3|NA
CASRGSLSSGNTIYF
TGTGCCAGCCGAGGAAGTCTTAGCTCTGGAAACACCATATATTTT
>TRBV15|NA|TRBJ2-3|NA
CATSRGRGSNQPQYF
TGTGCCACCAGCAGAGGCAGAGGCAGCAATCAGCCCCAGTATTTT
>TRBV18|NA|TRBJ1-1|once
CASSLQGGTEAFF
TGTGCCAGCTCACTACAGGGTGGAACTGAAGCTTTCTTT
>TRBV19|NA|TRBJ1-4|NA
CASSIYGEKLFF
TGTGCCAGTAGTATATACGGTGAAAAACTGTTTTTT
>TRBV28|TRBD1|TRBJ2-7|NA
CASSPDRDHEQYF
TGTGCCAGCAGTCCCGACAGGGACCACGAGCAGTACTTC
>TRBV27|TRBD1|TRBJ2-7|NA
CASSFRGQGPNEQYF
TGTGCCAGCAGTTTCAGGGGACAGGGCCCCAACGAGCAGTACTTC
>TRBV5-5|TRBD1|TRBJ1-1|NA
CASSLGGTGRTEAFF
TGTGCCAGCAGCTTAGGCGGGACAGGGAGGACTGAAGCTTTCTTT
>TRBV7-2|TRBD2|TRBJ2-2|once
CASSPGTSGRAPGELFF
TGTGCCAGCAGCCCCGGGACTAGCGGGAGAGCTCCCGGGGAGCTGTTTTTT
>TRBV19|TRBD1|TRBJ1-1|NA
CASSEGQLMNTEAFF
TGTGCCAGTAGTGAGGGACAGTTAATGAACACTGAAGCTTTCTTT
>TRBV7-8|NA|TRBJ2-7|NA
CASSWTESSYEQYF
TGTGCCAGCAGCTGGACAGAGAGCTCCTACGAGCAGTACTTC
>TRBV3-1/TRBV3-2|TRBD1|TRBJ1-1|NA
CASSRQTGVGTEAFF
TGTGCCAGCAGCCGACAGACAGGGGTAGGAACTGAAGCTTTCTTT
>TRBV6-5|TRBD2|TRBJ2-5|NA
CASSGLAGIQETQYF
TGTGCCAGCTCAGGACTAGCGGGAATACAAGAGACCCAGTACTTC
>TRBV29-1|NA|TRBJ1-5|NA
CSVGGGNQPQHF
TGCAGCGTGGGGGGTGGCAATCAGCCCCAGCATTTT
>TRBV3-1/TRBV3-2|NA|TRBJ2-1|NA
CASSQEGLVPYNEQFF
TGTGCCAGCAGCCAAGAGGGGCTAGTGCCCTACAATGAGCAGTTCTTC
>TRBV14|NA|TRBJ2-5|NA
CASSQVYGGPETQYF
TGTGCCAGCAGCCAAGTGTATGGGGGCCCAGAGACCCAGTACTTC
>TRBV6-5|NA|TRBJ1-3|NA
CASRLGNTIYF
TGTGCCAGCAGACTTGGAAACACCATATATTTT
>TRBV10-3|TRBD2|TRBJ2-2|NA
CATRSSGHTGELFF
TGTGCCACCCGTTCTAGCGGGCACACCGGGGAGCTGTTTTTT
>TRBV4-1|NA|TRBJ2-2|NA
CASSQVVSVGGGELFF
TGCGCCAGCAGCCAAGTCGTATCGGTGGGGGGCGGGGAGCTGTTTTTT
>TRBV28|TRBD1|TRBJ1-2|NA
CATALDRAYGYTF
TGTGCCACCGCCCTGGACAGGGCCTATGGCTACACCTTC
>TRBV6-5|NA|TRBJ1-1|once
CASSSPHRGTTEAFF
TGTGCCAGCAGTTCCCCACATAGGGGCACCACTGAAGCTTTCTTT
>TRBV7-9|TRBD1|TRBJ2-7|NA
CASSYGQGDSYEQYF
TGTGCCAGCAGCTATGGACAGGGGGACTCCTACGAGCAGTACTTC